This T cell receptor (beta chain) appears in the sequencing data of a study of blood T cells in healthy people across ages. This clonotype appeared a few times. Using a J-beta primer mix together with a sample-barcoded 5' primer, a second PCR was run for roughly 7 to 12 cycles. Via MiXCR, TCRdb re-called the 5' RACE reads, giving one row per CDR3 protein. The table has roughly 1.7 million distinct CDR3 sequences, about 32% seen once. The CDR3 runs 16 residues. Deletions cut 0 bases from V and 0 bases from J, with 15 bases between. Germline V gene data show CDR1 as DFQATT and CDR2 as SNEGSKA (reference sequence).

The specimen sequenced was blood. This TCR was recovered from a woman aged 25 to 39 in good health. V gene TRBV20-1 combines with J gene TRBJ2-7, with D perhaps TRBD1 (5 bases). The CDR3 loop reads CSARDPRTSSSYEQYF. In DNA form, the CDR3 reads TGCAGTGCTAGAGACCCTAGGACATCGAGCTCCTACGAGCAGTACTTC.